The 16 T cell receptor beta chains presented below share a single source sample, sequenced in a study of blood T cell repertoires in COVID-19 (TCRdb year 2020). The library was prepared using the immunoSEQ multiplex PCR assay. The clones in this table, taken by TCRdb from immuneACCESS, are in-frame only. Not every clone is retained; where verified, under half of the shortfall comes from an unresolved V gene, and the cause of the rest is unknown. The sample profile shows 81,000 or so clones; 65% to 90% of them were found once. The ten largest account for 8% to 10% of the sample. Sequencing used peripheral blood. Receptors originate from a man aged 50 to 59 with COVID-19, enrolled during active disease.

The rearrangement joins TRBV6-5 to TRBJ2-7, with D perhaps TRBD1 (6 bases). Germline loops: CDR1 MNHEY, CDR2 SVGAGI. CDR3 size: 15 residues. The V end lost 7 bases, the J end lost 5 bases, and 21 bases lay between the germline ends. The CDR3 spells CASNRGRPYNDEQYF. CDR3 sequence (DNA): TGTGCCAGCAATAGGGGGAGACCATATAATGACGAGCAGTACTTC.

J is TRBJ2-5 and V is TRBV5-5, with a tentative D call TRBD2 (7 bases). Per germline, CDR1 SGHKS and CDR2 YYEKEE (reference sequence). Trimming took 6 bases from V and 5 from J, leaving 20 bases between them. CDR3 length: 15 residues. CDR3: CASTSQPGEGETQYF. The CDR3 DNA reads TGTGCCAGCACTTCCCAGCCAGGGGAGGGGGAGACCCAGTACTTC.

The chain joins TRBV4-1 to TRBJ2-2; maybe TRBD2 (6 bases). The length of the CDR3 is 16 residues. In germline, CDR1 is MGHRA, CDR2 YSYEKL. With 2 bases removed from V and 0 bases from J, the gap between germline ends came to 10 bases. The CDR3 coding sequence is TGCGCCAGCAGCCAATTAGCGGTCGCGAACACCGGGGAGCTGTTTTTT. Translation gives CASSQLAVANTGELFF.

V and J are TRBV5-6 and TRBJ2-7; unclear D gene. CDR3 size: 15 residues. V lost 2 bases, J lost 2 bases, and 14 bases lay in between. CDR1 and CDR2 from the germline V gene are SGHDT and YYEEEE. Here the CDR3 reads CASSFIADFTYEQYF. CDR3 bases: TGTGCCAGCAGCTTTATAGCAGACTTCACCTACGAGCAGTACTTC.

V and J are TRBV5-6 and TRBJ2-1, with TRBD2 matching 11 bases. CDR1 and CDR2 (germline): SGHDT, YYEEEE. This CDR3 is built from 16 residues. After removal of 1 base from V and 6 bases from J, the junction contained 6 bases not matched to a gene. This CDR3 is CASSLTSGSMVNEQFF. The CDR3, as DNA: TGTGCCAGCAGCTTGACTAGCGGGAGTATGGTCAATGAGCAGTTCTTC.

The V gene is TRBV28, the J gene TRBJ2-5; perhaps TRBD2 as D (6 bases). This CDR3 has 13 amino acids. Germline V gene data show CDR1 as MDHEN and CDR2 as SYDVKM. V was clipped by 8 bases and J by 2 bases, with 12 bases between them. The CDR3 nucleotides read TGTGCCAGCTGCCCGGGGAGGCAAGAGACCCAGTACTTC. Amino acid sequence: CASCPGRQETQYF.

The chain employs TRBV9 and TRBJ2-5, with TRBD2 matching 7 bases. Per the germline V gene, CDR1 is SGDLS and CDR2 is YYNGEE. There are 16 residues in the CDR3. V gave up 0 bases and J gave up 1 base; unmatched junction bases: 6. The CDR3 is CASSVAPAGTQETQYF. In DNA, the CDR3 is TGTGCCAGCAGCGTAGCTCCAGCGGGAACCCAAGAGACCCAGTACTTC.

The rearrangement links TRBV6-5 to TRBJ1-3, with unresolved D. V lost 8 bases, J lost 0 bases, and 8 bases lay in between. Germline V gives CDR1 MNHEY, CDR2 SVGAGI. The CDR3 sequence is 13 residues long. CDR3 protein: CASWSSSGNTIYF. CDR3 DNA sequence: TGTGCCAGCTGGAGCAGCTCTGGAAACACCATATATTTT.

This clone has only one observation. The chain couples TRBV24-1 to TRBJ1-5; D not resolved. Germline CDR1 is KGHDR and CDR2 is SFDVKD. Trimming removed 8 bases at V and 4 bases at J, with 17 bases between. The CDR3 runs 15 residues. CDR3 protein: CATKGRRGSNQPQHF. CDR3 in DNA: TGTGCCACCAAGGGTCGGCGGGGAAGTAATCAGCCCCAGCATTTT.

This clone occurred once. J is TRBJ2-1 and V is TRBV4-1, with 10 bases that match TRBD2. CDR1 is MGHRA and CDR2 is YSYEKL in the germline V gene. V shed 4 bases, J shed 1 base, and the junction held 4 bases outside the gene matches. This CDR3 is 16 amino acids long. CDR3 region: CASSRAGGRSYNEQFF. The DNA of the CDR3 is TGCGCCAGCAGCCGAGCGGGAGGGCGATCCTACAATGAGCAGTTCTTC.

V and J are TRBV27 and TRBJ2-1; 9 bases match TRBD2. Germline trimming cut 2 bases from V and 6 bases from J; bases unmatched to any gene: 11. The CDR3 contains 17 residues. Germline CDR1 and CDR2: MNHEY and SMNVEV (reference sequence). The CDR3 nucleotides read TGTGCCAGCAGTTTAGGGGCCTTAGCGGGAGTCCCCAATGAGCAGTTCTTC. Amino acid sequence: CASSLGALAGVPNEQFF.

The chain carries TRBV5-1 and TRBJ2-2, with 14 bases aligning to TRBD2. Germline lookup yields CDR1 SGHRS and CDR2 YFSETQ. V dropped 4 bases and J dropped 8; count of bases not matched to a gene: 13. This CDR3 comprises 18 residues. CDR3 sequence: CASSRIGLAGGYSGELFF. The CDR3 DNA sequence: TGCGCCAGCAGCCGAATTGGACTAGCGGGAGGATATTCTGGGGAGCTGTTTTTT.

The V and J genes are TRBV2 and TRBJ1-2; no firm D call. The ends were cut back, 0 bases at V and 5 bases at J, with 7 bases in the middle. CDR3 length: 13 amino acids. CDR1 is SNHLY and CDR2 is FYNNEI in the germline V gene. The CDR3 spells CASSEAPEYGYTF. The CDR3 nucleotides read TGTGCCAGCAGTGAAGCGCCAGAATATGGCTACACCTTC.

This rearrangement joins TRBV28 to TRBJ1-5, with 9 nucleotides matching TRBD1. From germline, CDR1 is MDHEN and CDR2 SYDVKM. The CDR3 loop spans 14 amino acids. V was clipped by 7 bases and J by 6 bases; unmatched bases: 7. The CDR3 region has the DNA TGTGCCAGCATTACAGACAGGGGGGGTCAGCCCCAGCATTTT. It specifies CASITDRGGQPQHF.

The chain joins TRBV4-1 to TRBJ1-2; a possible D gene is TRBD1 (5 bases). The CDR3 has 16 amino acids. The V end lost 2 bases, the J end lost 1 base, and 14 bases lay between the germline ends. Germline assignment: CDR1 MGHRA and CDR2 YSYEKL. The CDR3 region is CASSQRTSGDNYGYTF. DNA for the CDR3: TGCGCCAGCAGCCAAAGGACCTCGGGGGATAACTATGGCTACACCTTC.

This CDR3 reads CASKRTGNNSPLHF. In DNA form, the CDR3 reads TGTGCCAGCAAAAGGACAGGGAACAATTCACCCCTCCACTTT. The V and J genes are TRBV2 and TRBJ1-6; 8 positions agree with TRBD1. J was trimmed by 7 bases and V by 7 bases; bases with no gene match: 6. CDR1 is SNHLY, CDR2 FYNNEI, per germline. This CDR3 is built from 14 residues. The complete variable domain, with remaining parts taken from reference TRBV2 and TRBJ1-6, reads EPEVTQTPSHQVTQMGQEVILRCVPISNHLYFYWYRQILGQKVEFLVSFYNNEISEKSEIFDDQFSVERPDGSNFTLKIRSTKLEDSAMYFCASKRTGNNSPLHFGNGTRLTVT.